A selection of T cell receptor beta chains follows, all from one sample in a study of patients and donors after allogeneic stem cell transplantation. TCRdb called the RT-PCR reads again in MiXCR, with one record for every CDR3 protein. The sample consists of about a million distinct CDR3 sequences, about a sixth of them appearing once. Sequencing used blood, either unsorted or a sorted T cell fraction (not recorded which). These receptors all stem from a human donor who was either an allogeneic HSCT recipient or a stem cell or donor lymphocyte infusion donor (not recorded which). It is not recorded whose cells these are; they may come from a transplant donor. Each CDR3 is given with its conserved first and last residue. D genes are given only for firm matches. Only some rows state a clone size, as once, few, many or a class for expanded clones.

CDR3nt,CDR3aa,abundance,j_gene,v_gene,d_gene
TGCGCCAGCAGCCAAGTCGGGTTGGGGGGGATCGGTGAAGCTTTCTTT,CASSQVGLGGIGEAFF,few,TRBJ1-1,TRBV4-1,.
TGTGCCAGCAGCCTTTCCCAGGCCAACGTCCTGACTTTC,CASSLSQANVLTF,few,TRBJ2-6,TRBV12-3/TRBV12-4,.
TGTGCCAGCAGGGACCGACCGGCGAACACCGGGGAGCTGTTTTTT,CASRDRPANTGELFF,.,TRBJ2-2,TRBV6-2/TRBV6-3,.
TGTGCCAGCAGCTCTCGACTAGCCCTCGGGGAGCTGTTTTTT,CASSSRLALGELFF,.,TRBJ2-2,TRBV7-2,TRBD2
TGCGCCAGCGGACCCGGGACAGGGGGCGAAAAGCGTGGCTACACCTTC,CASGPGTGGEKRGYTF,few,TRBJ1-2,TRBV5-1,TRBD1
TGCAGCGTTGGTGATGGGTACTATGGCTACACCTTC,CSVGDGYYGYTF,.,TRBJ1-2,TRBV29-1,.
TGTGCCAGCAGACGATTTCGGCGCAGCACGAACACCGGGGAGCTGTTTTTT,CASRRFRRSTNTGELFF,few,TRBJ2-2,TRBV11-2,.
TGTGCCAGCAGCTTACTCGGGGGGGCTCTAGCCAAAAACATTCAGTACTTC,CASSLLGGALAKNIQYF,few,TRBJ2-4,TRBV7-9,TRBD2
TGTGCCAGCAGTTTCCCCCAGGGGGGTGAGCAGTTCTTC,CASSFPQGGEQFF,.,TRBJ2-1,TRBV6-2/TRBV6-3,.
TGTGCCAGCTTTGGGGGCCGTGGCTACACCTTC,CASFGGRGYTF,few,TRBJ1-2,TRBV4-2,.
TGTGCCAGCAGCTTTAGTGCCTCTGGAAACACCATATATTTT,CASSFSASGNTIYF,few,TRBJ1-3,TRBV7-8,.
TGTGCCAGCAGTTACGCCGAGTCAGCTTTCTTT,CASSYAESAFF,.,TRBJ1-1,TRBV6-2/TRBV6-3,.
TGCAGTGCTAGGTCGGCCCCTCCAGATACGCAGTATTTT,CSARSAPPDTQYF,few,TRBJ2-3,TRBV20-1,.
TGTGCCAGCAGCCAAGCCGACAGAGTCTCTGGAAACACCATATATTTT,CASSQADRVSGNTIYF,.,TRBJ1-3,TRBV12-3/TRBV12-4,.
TGTGCCAGCAGTTCCCGCGGGACAGGGGGCTACAATGAGCAGTTCTTC,CASSSRGTGGYNEQFF,.,TRBJ2-1,TRBV3-1,TRBD1
TGTGCCAGCAGCGTATCTGGCGGGGGGCCTACGTACAATGAGCAGTTCTTC,CASSVSGGGPTYNEQFF,few,TRBJ2-1,TRBV9,TRBD2
TGTGCCAGCAGCCAAGTTGGAGCGGGAGGGCCGGCCACCTACAATGAGCAGTTCTTC,CASSQVGAGGPATYNEQFF,.,TRBJ2-1,TRBV3-1,TRBD2
TGTGCCACCAGGGGGACAGGGGGCATTTCAGATACGCAGTATTTT,CATRGTGGISDTQYF,.,TRBJ2-3,TRBV24-1,TRBD1
TGCAGCGTTGTAGGGCAGGGTGGCACCGGGGAGCTGTTTTTT,CSVVGQGGTGELFF,few,TRBJ2-2,TRBV29-1,.
TGCAGTGCTAGAAACCGAGCGGGTGGCTACACCTTC,CSARNRAGGYTF,.,TRBJ1-2,TRBV20-1,.
TGTGCCAGCAGCTTAACCGGGACAGGGAGGCCAGATACGCAGTATTTT,CASSLTGTGRPDTQYF,.,TRBJ2-3,TRBV7-9,TRBD1
TGCGCCAGCAGCTTGGAGGCCGGCGGGGGAGAGGGGACCCAGTACTTC,CASSLEAGGGEGTQYF,.,TRBJ2-5,TRBV5-1,TRBD2
TGTGCCAGCAGTCCATATCTTCAAGGAGGAGGGACAGGTGGAAACACCATATATTTT,CASSPYLQGGGTGGNTIYF,few,TRBJ1-3,TRBV3-1,TRBD1
TGCAGTGCAAGGGACAGGGCCACTGAAGCTTTCTTT,CSARDRATEAFF,.,TRBJ1-1,TRBV20-1,TRBD1
TGTGCCAGCAGCTTTAGGGGGGCCAGAATATATGGCTACACCTTC,CASSFRGARIYGYTF,once,TRBJ1-2,TRBV7-2,.
TGCGCCAGCAGCCAAGACCTTTTCCCGGGACAGATTGCCTTC,CASSQDLFPGQIAF,.,TRBJ2-7,TRBV4-1,TRBD1
TGTGCCAGCAGCTCGCGCGATGGCCCTCTCGGGACAGATACGCAGTATTTT,CASSSRDGPLGTDTQYF,few,TRBJ2-3,TRBV13,.
TGCGCCAGCAAAGGGACAGCTCAACGAGGGGGCAATGAGCAGTTCTTC,CASKGTAQRGGNEQFF,.,TRBJ2-1,TRBV4-1,TRBD1
TGCAGTGCTGGGGACATGGACCCCTACGAGCAGTACTTC,CSAGDMDPYEQYF,few,TRBJ2-7,TRBV20-1,.
TGTGCCAGCTCACCACCGGGAGTAATAAATAACTATGGCTACACCTTC,CASSPPGVINNYGYTF,few,TRBJ1-2,TRBV18,.
TGCAGTGCTAGAGGCCGGGACAGGGAAGGAACTAATGAAAAACTGTTTTTT,CSARGRDREGTNEKLFF,few,TRBJ1-4,TRBV20-1,TRBD1
TGTGCCAGCAGCTCGTCCCGAGGGGGGACAAAAAAATCAGATACGCAGTATTTT,CASSSSRGGTKKSDTQYF,few,TRBJ2-3,TRBV11-2,.
TGTGCCAGCAGCCGGACAGGGGACACCGGGGAGCTGTTTTTT,CASSRTGDTGELFF,many,TRBJ2-2,TRBV12-3/TRBV12-4,TRBD1
TGTGCCAGCAGCTCGGGACAGGGGGCGCTTTCCTACAATGAGCAGTTCTTC,CASSSGQGALSYNEQFF,.,TRBJ2-1,TRBV5-6,TRBD1
TGCAGTGCTAGAGCCGGGTCCCTAGTTTCACCCCTCCACTTT,CSARAGSLVSPLHF,.,TRBJ1-6,TRBV20-1,.